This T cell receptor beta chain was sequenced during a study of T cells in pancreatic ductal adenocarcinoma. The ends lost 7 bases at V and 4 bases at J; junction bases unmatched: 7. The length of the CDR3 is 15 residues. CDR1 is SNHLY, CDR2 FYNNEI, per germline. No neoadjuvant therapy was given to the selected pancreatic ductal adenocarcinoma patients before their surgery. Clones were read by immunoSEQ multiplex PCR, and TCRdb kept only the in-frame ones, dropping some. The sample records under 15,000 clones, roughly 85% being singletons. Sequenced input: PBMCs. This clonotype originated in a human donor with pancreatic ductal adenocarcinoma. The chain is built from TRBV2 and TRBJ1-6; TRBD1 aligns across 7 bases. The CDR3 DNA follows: TGTGCCAGCAAGTGGGACAGAACTTATAATTCACCCCTCCACTTT. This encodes CASKWDRTYNSPLHF.